This entry describes one T cell receptor (beta chain). Its antigen is not known. The sample belongs to a study of T cells expressing NK-cell markers. Study details: Out of eight donors sequenced, seven tested HCMV-seropositive and the remaining one seronegative. Findings and limits, study-wide: These clonotypes, the leaders elsewhere, also led the CD3+CD56-NKG2C+ fraction in several donors.

CDR3 length: 16 amino acids. Per the germline V gene, CDR1 is MNHEY and CDR2 is SMNVEV (reference sequence). TCRdb reprocessed the 5' RACE reads, with one entry per CDR3 protein and no DNA. The clone table shows 500,000 or so distinct CDR3 sequences, with the ten largest holding 3.5% to 4.5%. This sequence originates from a young man in good health. The sequencing sample was made of blood T cells: a sorted CD56 or NKG2C T cell subset, CD4+ or CD8+ T cells, or bulk PBMC T cells (not recorded which). The chain carries TRBV27 and TRBJ2-1; TCRdb calls TRBD2, which cannot be checked without DNA. CDR3 loop: CASSLGLAGVGNEQFF.